This T cell receptor (beta chain) was recorded in a study of blood T cell repertoires in COVID-19. The wider study: Samples representing acute and convalescent COVID-19 were sourced from the United States, Italy and Spain. Sources were T cells, B-cell-depleted T cells, or PBMCs; the material itself was cDNA or gDNA.

The ends were cut back, 4 bases at V and 0 bases at J, with 13 bases in the middle. CDR3 length equals 14 residues. The germline CDR1 and CDR2 sequences are DFQATT and SNEGSKA (reference sequence). The table came from immunoSEQ multiplex PCR; TCRdb's copy has only in-frame clones and leaves some out. The table includes some 140,000 clones, more than 80% detected once. The TCR was taken from a man between 45 and 60 years old with acute or convalescent COVID-19. The sequencing sample was made of peripheral blood. This chain connects TRBV20-1 to TRBJ2-7; weak D call: TRBD2 (5 bases). The CDR3 bases are TGCAGTGCTAATGACGGACTTCACTCCTACGAGCAGTACTTC. Protein product: CSANDGLHSYEQYF.